The 26 T cell receptor beta chains in this list originate from one sample, sequenced in a study of CD8+ T cells in alopecia areata. Investigators isolated RNA and reverse transcribed it into cDNA to act as the sequencing template. The method was immunoSEQ multiplex PCR; TCRdb's version includes in-frame clones alone and lacks a portion of them. The top ten hold around a quarter of the sample, which has approximately 140,000 clones, around 82% seen once. Treatment specified: oral pan-JAK inhibitor, 5-10 mg twice daily. The sequencing here drew on CD8+ T cells sorted from blood, taken at week 4, from a patient treated with tofacitinib. All receptors come from a human donor with alopecia areata.

The chain uses TRBV6-5 and TRBJ1-1; weak D call: TRBD1 (5 bases). V lost 4 bases to trimming and J lost 3 bases, with 12 bases between them. Germline values: CDR1 MNHEY, CDR2 SVGAGI. This CDR3 contains 14 residues. The CDR3 sequence: CASSSYRGDTEAFF. The CDR3 nucleotides read TGTGCCAGCAGTTCTTATCGGGGGGACACTGAAGCTTTCTTT.

The chain joins TRBV7-9 to TRBJ2-2; D gene uncertain. The CDR3 consists of 13 residues. Germline values: CDR1 SEHNR, CDR2 FQNEAQ (reference sequence). The V end was cut by 5 bases, the J end by 7 bases, with 11 bases between. This CDR3 reads CASSRTADGELFF. Here the CDR3 DNA reads TGTGCCAGCAGCCGGACCGCTGACGGGGAGCTGTTTTTT.

This clone was picked up one time. The rearrangement joins TRBV6-6 to TRBJ1-6; D is unresolved. The CDR3 has 14 residues. With 6 bases removed from V and 0 bases from J, the gap between germline ends came to 6 bases. Germline CDR1 MNHNY, CDR2 SVGAGI (reference sequence). CDR3 sequence reads: CASRQSSYNSPLHF. The CDR3 DNA reads as TGTGCCAGCAGACAGAGCTCCTATAATTCACCCCTCCACTTT.

The chain joins TRBV18 to TRBJ2-5, with D perhaps matching TRBD1 (6 bases). The CDR3 loop spans 15 amino acids. CDR1 KGHSH and CDR2 LQKENI come from the germline V gene. V dropped 3 bases and J dropped 3 bases, with 14 bases sitting between them. CDR3 nucleotide sequence: TGTGCCAGCTCACCGGTACTGGGACAAGAAGAGACCCAGTACTTC. Amino acids: CASSPVLGQEETQYF.

This chain links TRBV5-1 with TRBJ2-1, with TRBD1 as a possible D gene (5 bases). Germline lookup yields CDR1 SGHRS and CDR2 YFSETQ. The germline V and J ends were trimmed by 0 bases and 4 bases, with 17 bases remaining between them. The CDR3 covers 17 residues. The CDR3 region has the DNA TGCGCCAGCAGCTTGGCCTACGCTTTGCAGGGTTACAATGAGCAGTTCTTC. Protein product: CASSLAYALQGYNEQFF.

This chain links TRBV6-5 with TRBJ2-1, with D possibly TRBD2 on 5 matching bases. The CDR3 has 13 residues. V lost 2 bases to trimming and J lost 10 bases, with 12 bases between them. CDR1 is MNHEY and CDR2 is SVGAGI in the germline V gene. CDR3 nucleotides: TGTGCCAGCAGTTACCCCGATAGCGTCGAGCAGTTCTTC. It is translated as CASSYPDSVEQFF.

The chain links TRBV12-5 to TRBJ2-1; no definite D call. Trimming pared 1 base from V and 14 bases from J, leaving 6 bases between. The CDR3 spans 10 residues. The germline gives CDR1 LGHNT, CDR2 FRNRAP. The CDR3 DNA is TGTGCTAGTGGTTTGGCAGGAGAGTTCTTC. It yields the protein CASGLAGEFF.

The chain carries TRBV2 and TRBJ1-5; weak D call: TRBD1 (6 bases). Germline V CDR1 and CDR2: SNHLY, FYNNEI. This CDR3 has 13 amino acids. Trimming left V 6 bases short and J 6 bases short, with 12 bases between. CDR3 coding DNA: TGTGCCAGCAGAGCGTCAGGGGTTCAGCCCCAGCATTTT. Translation gives CASRASGVQPQHF.

The chain links TRBV4-1 to TRBJ2-5; D is uncertain. The CDR3 extends over 15 amino acids. The germline V and J ends were trimmed by 0 bases and 2 bases, with 10 bases remaining between them. Germline V gene data show CDR1 as MGHRA and CDR2 as YSYEKL. Written as DNA, the CDR3 is TGCGCCAGCAGCCAAGAGGGCAGGATACAAGAGACCCAGTACTTC. It yields the protein CASSQEGRIQETQYF.

This rearrangement joins TRBV30 to TRBJ2-1, with 7 bases identical to TRBD1. The CDR3 has 14 residues. CDR1 and CDR2 (germline): GTSNPN, SVGIG (reference sequence). J lost 6 bases, V lost 2 bases, and 7 bases had no gene match. CDR3 amino acids: CAWSSGQKTNEQFF. The CDR3 coding sequence is TGTGCCTGGAGTTCGGGACAGAAAACCAATGAGCAGTTCTTC. Supplemented by reference TRBV30 and TRBJ2-1, the full variable domain reads SQTIHQWPATLVQPVGSPLSLECTVEGTSNPNLYWYRQAAGRGLQLLFYSVGIGQISSEVPQNLSASRPQDRQFILSSKKLLLSDSGFYLCAWSSGQKTNEQFFGPGTRLTVL.

V is TRBV4-3 and J is TRBJ2-1; 8 nucleotides align to TRBD2. This CDR3 has 15 amino acids. The trim removed 2 bases at V and 4 bases at J, leaving 4 bases unmatched. The V gene's germline CDR1 is LGHNA and CDR2 YSLEER. The CDR3 nucleotides are TGCGCCAGCAGCCAACGGGGGGGTATATACAATGAGCAGTTCTTC. This encodes CASSQRGGIYNEQFF.

The chain is built from TRBV5-1 and TRBJ2-7, with 8 bases that match TRBD1. J was trimmed by 5 bases and V by 4 bases; bases with no gene match: 8. CDR1 is SGHRS and CDR2 is YFSETQ in the germline V gene. The CDR3 has 14 amino acids. The CDR3 region has the DNA TGCGCCAGCAGCCTCGGACAGGGAAGGGACGAGCAGTACTTC. Translating it yields CASSLGQGRDEQYF.

This clone turned up a few times. The chain combines TRBV7-6 with TRBJ2-7, with D perhaps TRBD2 (7 bases). The ends were cut back, 1 base at V and 7 bases at J, with 17 bases in the middle. CDR1 SGHVS and CDR2 FNYEAQ come from the germline V gene. This CDR3 region has 15 residues. DNA of the CDR3: TGTGCCAGCAGCTTAGAACAGGGAGGGCTAGGGGAGCAGTACTTC. It specifies CASSLEQGGLGEQYF.

This chain connects TRBV29-1 to TRBJ2-7, with D maybe TRBD1 (6 bases). V was shortened by 3 bases and J by 3 bases, with 9 bases between the two germline ends. This CDR3 has 12 amino acids. Germline CDR1 and CDR2: SQVTM and ANQGSEA. The DNA of the CDR3 is TGCAGCGTTGATAAGGGGGACTACGAGCAGTACTTC. It is translated as CSVDKGDYEQYF.

V usage is TRBV27 and J usage is TRBJ2-7, with D perhaps being TRBD1 or TRBD2 (5 bases each). Germline loops: CDR1 MNHEY, CDR2 SMNVEV (reference sequence). V dropped 5 bases and J dropped 6 bases, with 11 bases sitting between them. This CDR3 has 12 residues. The CDR3 DNA follows: TGTGCCAGCAGTCCCCTTGGGGGCGAGCAGTACTTC. Translated, it gives CASSPLGGEQYF.

Only one count was recorded for this clone. This rearrangement joins TRBV30 to TRBJ2-4; D gene unclear. Trimming cost V 1 base and J 8 bases, with 12 bases left between them. Germline V CDR1 and CDR2: GTSNPN, SVGIG (reference sequence). This CDR3 is 13 amino acids long. In nucleotides, the CDR3 is TGTGCCTGGAGTGGGGGAAGTGCGGACATTCAGTACTTC. Translating it yields CAWSGGSADIQYF.

V and J are TRBV7-9 and TRBJ2-7; a possible D gene is TRBD1 (7 bases). The V gene's germline CDR1 is SEHNR and CDR2 FQNEAQ (reference sequence). The CDR3 runs to 13 residues. V shed 5 bases and J shed 7 bases, with 15 bases lying between them. CDR3 DNA sequence: TGTGCCAGCAGCCCAGGGGGGTTAACGGAGCAGTACTTC. The encoded protein is CASSPGGLTEQYF.

This chain connects TRBV10-3 to TRBJ2-3; the match to TRBD2 covers 9 bases. Germline values: CDR1 ENHRY, CDR2 SYGVKD. The trim removed 3 bases at V and 4 bases at J, leaving 5 bases unmatched. There are 15 residues in the CDR3. The CDR3, as DNA: TGTGCCATCAGTGAACCGGGACTAGCCCCAGATACGCAGTATTTT. Amino acid sequence: CAISEPGLAPDTQYF.

The V call is TRBV7-2, the J call TRBJ2-7; D perhaps matches TRBD2 (5 bases). Per the germline V gene, CDR1 is SGHTA and CDR2 is FQGNSA. The CDR3 loop spans 14 amino acids. With 3 bases removed from V and 2 bases from J, the gap between germline ends came to 11 bases. The CDR3 sequence is CASSFALAAYEQYF. The CDR3 DNA reads TGTGCCAGCAGCTTCGCGCTAGCCGCCTACGAGCAGTACTTC.

The chain recombines TRBV5-1 with TRBJ2-1; no firm D call. Per the germline V gene, CDR1 is SGHRS and CDR2 is YFSETQ. CDR3 size: 11 residues. V gave up 5 bases and J gave up 6 bases, with 6 bases separating them. DNA of the CDR3: TGCGCCAGCAGAGACCTCAATGAGCAGTTCTTC. It codes for CASRDLNEQFF.

This clone was recorded a few times. The sample holds other DNA sequences that translate to the same CDR3. The chain uses TRBV5-1 and TRBJ1-1, with 9 bases that match TRBD1. With 4 bases clipped from V and 1 base from J, the junction kept 2 bases outside the gene matches. The CDR3 runs to 14 residues. Germline V CDR1 and CDR2: SGHRS, YFSETQ. Here the CDR3 reads CASSPGQGNTEAFF. The CDR3 DNA follows: TGCGCCAGCAGCCCGGGACAGGGGAACACTGAAGCTTTCTTT.

The J gene is TRBJ2-3, the V gene TRBV9; the match to TRBD1 covers 8 bases. V trimming: 0 bases; J trimming: 1 base; junction bases outside the gene matches: 7. CDR3 length equals 17 residues. Germline V gene sequence: CDR1 SGDLS, CDR2 YYNGEE. CDR3 loop: CASSVGADRDGTDTQYF. Written as DNA, the CDR3 is TGTGCCAGCAGCGTAGGAGCGGACAGGGACGGCACAGATACGCAGTATTTT.

This clone was seen only once. The V and J genes are TRBV10-2 and TRBJ2-6; TRBD1 matches at 8 bases. V lost 6 bases to trimming and J lost 1 base; unmatched junction nucleotides: 5. The CDR3 consists of 16 residues. The germline CDR1 and CDR2 sequences are WSHSY and SAAADI. The CDR3 loop is CASSGQGRSGANVLTF. For the CDR3, the DNA is TGCGCCAGCAGCGGACAGGGAAGATCTGGGGCCAACGTCCTGACTTTC.

The rearrangement uses TRBV4-1 and TRBJ2-5; TRBD2 matches 7 bases. The CDR3 has 17 residues. The junction had 12 bases not matched to a gene; V was cut back by 1 base and J by 4 bases. Per germline, CDR1 MGHRA and CDR2 YSYEKL. The CDR3 DNA reads as TGCGCCAGCAGCCAAGTTGGCGGGGGTTCCGGGGGAGAGACCCAGTACTTC. It is translated as CASSQVGGGSGGETQYF.

The rearrangement joins TRBV6-5 to TRBJ2-3; TRBD2 agrees at 7 bases. The CDR3 spans 16 residues. Germline assignment: CDR1 MNHEY and CDR2 SVGAGI. V shed 2 bases and J 1 base; nucleotides not matched to a gene: 6. CDR3 DNA sequence: TGTGCCAGCAGTTACACTAGCGAATCTGGCACAGATACGCAGTATTTT. Translated: CASSYTSESGTDTQYF.

This clone was picked up a small number of times. The V and J genes are TRBV4-2 and TRBJ2-3; weak D call: TRBD1 (8 bases). V was pared by 5 bases and J by 1 base, with 13 bases between. The length of the CDR3 is 15 residues. Per germline, CDR1 LGHNA and CDR2 YNFKEQ. Here the CDR3 DNA reads TGTGCCAGCAGCTTTACAGGGGGGGGCACAGATACGCAGTATTTT. It encodes CASSFTGGGTDTQYF.